The 10 T cell receptor beta chains presented below share a single source sample, sequenced in a study of blood T cell repertoires in COVID-19. Measured with immunoSEQ multiplex PCR; TCRdb has only the in-frame clones, and not every one. The sample carries 200,000 to 300,000 clones, approximately 89% recorded once. Sequencing was done on a sample of PBMCs or T cells enriched from blood (not recorded which). The receptors come from a woman aged 40 to 50 with acute COVID-19.

V and J are TRBV28 and TRBJ2-1, with D possibly being TRBD2 (6 bases). The V end was cut by 10 bases, the J end by 6 bases, with 13 bases between. The CDR3 is 12 residues long. The germline V gene has CDR1 MDHEN and CDR2 SYDVKM. The chain's CDR3 is CATAGGVNEQFF. DNA of the CDR3: TGTGCCACCGCCGGAGGGGTCAATGAGCAGTTCTTC.

The J gene is TRBJ1-2, the V gene TRBV23-1; unclear D gene. TRBV23-1 is an ORF; its function is uncertain. CDR3 length: 13 amino acids. Trimming shortened V by 7 bases and J by 1 base, and 10 bases separated the two germline ends. CDR3 nucleotides: TGCGCCAGCACCTGGACTGTTAACTATGGCTACACCTTC. It is translated as CASTWTVNYGYTF.

The rearrangement links TRBV9 to TRBJ2-7; 11 positions agree with TRBD2. The germline V gene encodes CDR1 SGDLS and CDR2 YYNGEE. This CDR3 is 17 amino acids long. V was clipped by 4 bases and J by 2 bases; unmatched bases: 11. The CDR3: CASSPHLTSGAAYEQYF. The CDR3 nucleotides read TGTGCCAGCAGCCCGCACCTGACTAGCGGGGCTGCCTACGAGCAGTACTTC.

This clone has only a few counts. V gene TRBV5-4 combines with J gene TRBJ2-2, with D tentatively TRBD1 (6 bases). V was trimmed by 6 bases and J by 4 bases, leaving 19 bases between them. CDR1 and CDR2 from the germline V gene are SGHNT and YYREEE (reference sequence). The CDR3 is 16 residues long. CDR3 sequence reads: CASTSKGVQATGELFF. CDR3 nucleotide sequence: TGTGCCAGCACCTCTAAGGGGGTCCAGGCCACCGGGGAGCTGTTTTTT.

The chain carries TRBV5-1 and TRBJ2-7, with D tentatively TRBD1 (6 bases). Deletions cut 0 bases from V and 6 bases from J, with 10 bases between. The CDR3 is 13 residues long. The V gene's germline CDR1 is SGHRS and CDR2 YFSETQ. CDR3 sequence reads: CASSLAEGGEQYF. CDR3 sequence (DNA): TGCGCCAGCAGCTTGGCCGAAGGGGGCGAGCAGTACTTC.

This clone showed up just a few times. The V gene is TRBV5-6, the J gene TRBJ2-7; 12 bases line up with TRBD2. Germline V CDR1 and CDR2: SGHDT, YYEEEE. V lost 0 bases and J lost 7; bases outside the gene matches: 5. The CDR3 has 15 amino acids. The CDR3 reads CASSLGLAGVIEQYV. The CDR3 coding sequence is TGTGCCAGCAGCTTGGGACTAGCGGGAGTCATAGAGCAGTACGTC.

In its sample, this clone was seen a few times. The chain links TRBV6-5 to TRBJ2-1, with TRBD1 identical over 7 bases. CDR3 length: 15 amino acids. Losses at the gene ends were 7 bases for V and 4 bases for J; bases not matched to a gene: 10. The germline CDR1 and CDR2 sequences are MNHEY and SVGAGI. This CDR3 is CASTSGTENYNEQFF. Here the CDR3 DNA reads TGTGCCAGCACCTCCGGGACAGAGAATTACAATGAGCAGTTCTTC.

This clone has a single count. The chain carries TRBV4-2 and TRBJ1-1, with TRBD1 as a possible D gene (5 bases). V was shortened by 2 bases and J by 1 base, with 8 bases between the two germline ends. This CDR3 region has 14 residues. Germline CDR1 is LGHNA and CDR2 is YNFKEQ. The CDR3 coding sequence is TGTGCCAGCAGCCAAACGACAGCGAACACTGAAGCTTTCTTT. Amino acid sequence: CASSQTTANTEAFF.

The J gene is TRBJ1-6, the V gene TRBV7-2; tentatively, D is TRBD1 (5 bases). Trimming removed 5 bases from V and 8 bases from J, with 13 bases in between. CDR1 and CDR2 (germline): SGHTA, FQGNSA. This CDR3 has 14 amino acids. CDR3 residues: CASSPDMWYSPLHF. In DNA, the CDR3 is TGTGCCAGCAGCCCGGACATGTGGTATTCACCCCTCCACTTT.

This chain connects TRBV19 to TRBJ1-5; D is unclear. From germline, CDR1 is LNHDA and CDR2 SQIVND (reference sequence). Trimming took off 3 bases at V and 0 bases at J, with 12 bases between the two ends. The CDR3 has 16 amino acids. The CDR3 reads CASSIAELYSNQPQHF. CDR3 sequence (DNA): TGTGCCAGTAGTATTGCGGAGCTTTATAGCAATCAGCCCCAGCATTTT.